This record concerns one T cell receptor (beta chain) sequence. Antigen: not known. The germline CDR1 and CDR2 sequences are MDHEN and SYDVKM. Trimming cost V 0 bases and J 3 bases; bases outside gene matches: 6. CDR3 length: 16 amino acids. Each cell subset's genomic DNA was divided evenly among several immunoSEQ plates. Sequencing used immunoSEQ multiplex PCR; TCRdb keeps in-frame clones, though not all of them. The top ten hold roughly 0.39% of the sample, which has fewer than 2.5 million clones, 80% to 95% seen once. These data are taken from a study of shared clonotypes between healthy human individuals. Overall study findings and caveats: What naive subsets generally showed was a larger estimated richness than memory subsets showed. Relative to clonotypes present in all four donors, those not shared had lower generation probabilities. An expected dependence of interdonor clonotype sharing on sequencing depth was noted.

This chain joins TRBV28 and TRBJ2-7, with TRBD1 matching 9 bases. The receptor's source is a man between 18 and 35 years old in good health. Some clones in this sample may be carry-over from other donors' samples. Sequenced material: naive CD4+ T cells from PBMCs. Specified subset: CD45RA+ positively selected. The CDR3 protein is CASSLWSRQGGYEQYF. In nucleotides, the CDR3 is TGTGCCAGCAGTTTATGGTCTCGACAGGGGGGCTACGAGCAGTACTTC.